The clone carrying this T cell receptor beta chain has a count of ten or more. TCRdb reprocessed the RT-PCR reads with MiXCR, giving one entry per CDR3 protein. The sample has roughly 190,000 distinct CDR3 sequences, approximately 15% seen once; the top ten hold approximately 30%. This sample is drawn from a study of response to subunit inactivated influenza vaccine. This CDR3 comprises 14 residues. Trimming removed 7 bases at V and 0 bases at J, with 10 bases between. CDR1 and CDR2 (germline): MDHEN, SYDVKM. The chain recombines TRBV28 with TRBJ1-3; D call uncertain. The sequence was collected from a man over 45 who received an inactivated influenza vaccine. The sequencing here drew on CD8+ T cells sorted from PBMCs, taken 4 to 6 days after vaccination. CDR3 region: CASTGRISGNTIYF. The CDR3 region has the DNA TGTGCCAGCACCGGGAGGATCTCTGGAAACACCATATATTTT.